The present TCR beta chain was sequenced within a study of blood T cell repertoires in COVID-19. Study-level information: Samples representing acute and convalescent COVID-19 were sourced from the United States, Italy and Spain. Nucleic acid was either cDNA or gDNA, and it came from T cells, B-cell-depleted T cells, or PBMCs.

CDR1 and CDR2 from the germline V gene are ENHRY and SYGVKD. Trimming removed 0 bases from V and 0 bases from J, with 12 bases in between. This CDR3 is built from 16 residues. As originally analysed: Estimation of nucleated cell counts was performed using reference gene primer amplification. Only in-frame clones appear in the TCRdb table, and some are missing; sequencing was by immunoSEQ multiplex PCR. V and J calls and clone size follow that table, whereas D and trimming were derived from the DNA. Of just over 70,000 clones detected, approximately 90% appear once; the ten largest clones hold nearly 8.5%.

V and J are TRBV10-3 and TRBJ2-7; perhaps TRBD2 as D (6 bases). The sequence was collected from a human donor in a cohort sampled during active COVID-19. Sequencing was done on a sample of peripheral blood. The chain's CDR3 is CAISESGGGYSYEQYF. In nucleotides, the CDR3 is TGTGCCATCAGTGAGTCGGGCGGAGGGTACTCCTACGAGCAGTACTTC.